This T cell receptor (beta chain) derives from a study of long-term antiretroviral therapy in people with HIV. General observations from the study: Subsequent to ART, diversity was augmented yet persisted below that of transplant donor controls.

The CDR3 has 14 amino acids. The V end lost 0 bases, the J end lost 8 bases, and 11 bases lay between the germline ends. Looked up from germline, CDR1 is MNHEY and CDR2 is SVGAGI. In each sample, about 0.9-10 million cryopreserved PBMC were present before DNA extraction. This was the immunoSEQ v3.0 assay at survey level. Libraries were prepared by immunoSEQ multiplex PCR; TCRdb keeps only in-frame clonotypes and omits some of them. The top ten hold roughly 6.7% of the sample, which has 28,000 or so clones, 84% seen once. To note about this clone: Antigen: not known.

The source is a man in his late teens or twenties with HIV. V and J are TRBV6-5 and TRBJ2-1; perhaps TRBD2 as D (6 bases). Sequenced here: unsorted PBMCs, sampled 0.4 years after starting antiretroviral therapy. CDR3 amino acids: CASSYSSGGDEQFF. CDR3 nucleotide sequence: TGTGCCAGCAGTTACTCCTCTGGCGGGGATGAGCAGTTCTTC.